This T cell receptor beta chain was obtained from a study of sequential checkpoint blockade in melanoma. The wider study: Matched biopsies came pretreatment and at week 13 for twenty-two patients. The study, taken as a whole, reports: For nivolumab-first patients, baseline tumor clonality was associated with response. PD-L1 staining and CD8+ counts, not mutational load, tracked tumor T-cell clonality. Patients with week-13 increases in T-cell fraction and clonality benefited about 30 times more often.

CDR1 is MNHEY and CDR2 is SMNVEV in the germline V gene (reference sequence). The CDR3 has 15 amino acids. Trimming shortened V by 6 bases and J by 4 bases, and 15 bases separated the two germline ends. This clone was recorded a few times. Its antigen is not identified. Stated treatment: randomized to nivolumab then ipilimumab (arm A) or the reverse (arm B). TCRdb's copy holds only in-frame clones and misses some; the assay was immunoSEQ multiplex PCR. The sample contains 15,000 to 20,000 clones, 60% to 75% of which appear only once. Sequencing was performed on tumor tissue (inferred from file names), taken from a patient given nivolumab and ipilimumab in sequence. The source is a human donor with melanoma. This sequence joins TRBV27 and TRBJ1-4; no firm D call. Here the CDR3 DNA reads TGTGCCAGCAGCCCGTTGACGTCGGTTAATGAAAAACTGTTTTTT. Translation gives CASSPLTSVNEKLFF.